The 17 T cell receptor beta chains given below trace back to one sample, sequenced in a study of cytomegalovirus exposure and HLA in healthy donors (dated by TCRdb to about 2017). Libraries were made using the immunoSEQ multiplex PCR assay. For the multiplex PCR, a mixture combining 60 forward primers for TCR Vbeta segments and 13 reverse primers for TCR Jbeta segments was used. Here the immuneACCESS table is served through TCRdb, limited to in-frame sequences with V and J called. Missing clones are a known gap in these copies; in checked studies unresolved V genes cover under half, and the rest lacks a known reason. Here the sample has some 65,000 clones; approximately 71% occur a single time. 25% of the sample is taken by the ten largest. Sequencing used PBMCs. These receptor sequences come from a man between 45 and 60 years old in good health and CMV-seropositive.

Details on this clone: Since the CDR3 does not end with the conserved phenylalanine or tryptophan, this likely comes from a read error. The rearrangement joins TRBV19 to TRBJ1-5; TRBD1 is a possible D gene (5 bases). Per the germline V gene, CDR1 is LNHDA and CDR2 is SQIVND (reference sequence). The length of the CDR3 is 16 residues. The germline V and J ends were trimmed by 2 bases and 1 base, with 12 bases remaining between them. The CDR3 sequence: CASSITPGFSNQPQHV. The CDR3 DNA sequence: TGTGCCAGTAGTATAACCCCAGGGTTCAGCAATCAGCCCCAGCATGTT.

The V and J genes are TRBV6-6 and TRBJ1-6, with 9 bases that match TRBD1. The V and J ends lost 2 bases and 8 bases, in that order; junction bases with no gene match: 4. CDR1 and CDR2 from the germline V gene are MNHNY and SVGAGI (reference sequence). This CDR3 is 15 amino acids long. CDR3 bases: TGTGCCAGCAGTTACGCGACAGGGGGGGATTCACCCCTCCACTTT. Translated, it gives CASSYATGGDSPLHF.

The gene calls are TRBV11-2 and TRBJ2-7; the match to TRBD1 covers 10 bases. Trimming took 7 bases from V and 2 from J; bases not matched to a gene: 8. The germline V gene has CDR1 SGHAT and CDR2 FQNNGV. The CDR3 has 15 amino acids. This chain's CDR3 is CASNDPGQGTYEQYF. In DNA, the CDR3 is TGTGCCAGCAACGACCCGGGACAGGGGACCTACGAGCAGTACTTC.

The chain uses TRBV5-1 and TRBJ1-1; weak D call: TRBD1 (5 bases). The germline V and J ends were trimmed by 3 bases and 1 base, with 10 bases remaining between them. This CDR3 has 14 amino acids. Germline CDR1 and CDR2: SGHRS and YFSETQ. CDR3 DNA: TGCGCCAGCAGCTCCTCGACAGCGAACACTGAAGCTTTCTTT. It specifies CASSSSTANTEAFF.

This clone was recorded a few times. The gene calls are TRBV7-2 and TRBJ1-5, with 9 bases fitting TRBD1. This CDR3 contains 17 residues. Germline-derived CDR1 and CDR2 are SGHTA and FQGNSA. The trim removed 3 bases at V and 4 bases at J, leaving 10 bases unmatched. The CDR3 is CASSFNPGTGSNQPQHF. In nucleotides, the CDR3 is TGTGCCAGCAGCTTTAATCCCGGGACAGGGTCTAATCAGCCCCAGCATTTT.

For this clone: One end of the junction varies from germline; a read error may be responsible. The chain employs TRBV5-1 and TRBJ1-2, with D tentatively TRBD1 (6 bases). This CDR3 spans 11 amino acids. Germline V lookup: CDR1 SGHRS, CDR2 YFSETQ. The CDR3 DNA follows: TGCGCCAGCAGCATGGGACAACAACTCTTCTTC. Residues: CASSMGQQLFF.

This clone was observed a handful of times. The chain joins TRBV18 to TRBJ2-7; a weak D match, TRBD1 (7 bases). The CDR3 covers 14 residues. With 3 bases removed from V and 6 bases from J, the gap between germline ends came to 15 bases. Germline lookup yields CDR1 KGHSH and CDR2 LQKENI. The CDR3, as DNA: TGTGCCAGCTCACCCGTTAGTCAGGGGGGCGAGCAGTACTTC. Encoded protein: CASSPVSQGGEQYF.

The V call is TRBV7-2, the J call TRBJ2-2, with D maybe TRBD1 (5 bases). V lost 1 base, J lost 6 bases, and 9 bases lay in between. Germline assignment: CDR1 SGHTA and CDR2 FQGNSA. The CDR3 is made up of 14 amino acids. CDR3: CASSLGGSSGELFF. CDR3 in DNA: TGTGCCAGCAGCTTAGGGGGCTCGTCCGGGGAGCTGTTTTTT.

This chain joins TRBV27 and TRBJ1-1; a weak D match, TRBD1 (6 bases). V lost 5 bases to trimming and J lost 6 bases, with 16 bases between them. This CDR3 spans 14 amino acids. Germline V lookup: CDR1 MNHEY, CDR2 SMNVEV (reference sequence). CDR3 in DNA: TGTGCCAGCAGTACGGGACACCCTAGGGCTGAAGCTTTCTTT. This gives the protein CASSTGHPRAEAFF.

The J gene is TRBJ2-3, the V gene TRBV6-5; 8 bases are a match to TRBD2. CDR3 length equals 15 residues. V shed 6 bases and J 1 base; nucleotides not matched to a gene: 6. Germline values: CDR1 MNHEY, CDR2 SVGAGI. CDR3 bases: TGTGCCAGCAGGCGGACTAGCTCGGGCACAGATACGCAGTATTTT. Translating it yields CASRRTSSGTDTQYF.

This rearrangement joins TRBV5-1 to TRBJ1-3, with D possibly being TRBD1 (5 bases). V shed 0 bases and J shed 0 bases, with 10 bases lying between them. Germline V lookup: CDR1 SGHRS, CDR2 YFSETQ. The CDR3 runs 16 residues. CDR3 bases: TGCGCCAGCAGCTTGGTCGACAGATCCTCTGGAAACACCATATATTTT. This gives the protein CASSLVDRSSGNTIYF.

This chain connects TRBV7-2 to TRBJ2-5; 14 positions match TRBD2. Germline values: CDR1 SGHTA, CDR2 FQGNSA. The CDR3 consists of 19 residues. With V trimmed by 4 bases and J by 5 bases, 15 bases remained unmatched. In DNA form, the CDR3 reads TGTGCCAGCAGCTCCCGACTAGCGGGGGGGCCAAGGTCGCTGGAGACCCAGTACTTC. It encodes CASSSRLAGGPRSLETQYF.

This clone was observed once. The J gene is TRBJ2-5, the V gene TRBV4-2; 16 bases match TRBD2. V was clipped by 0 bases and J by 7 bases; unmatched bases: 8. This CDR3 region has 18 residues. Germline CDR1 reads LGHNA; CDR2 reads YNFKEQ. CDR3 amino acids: CASSQEGLAGGLSRTQYF. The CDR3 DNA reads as TGTGCCAGCAGCCAAGAGGGACTAGCGGGAGGGCTCTCTCGGACCCAGTACTTC.

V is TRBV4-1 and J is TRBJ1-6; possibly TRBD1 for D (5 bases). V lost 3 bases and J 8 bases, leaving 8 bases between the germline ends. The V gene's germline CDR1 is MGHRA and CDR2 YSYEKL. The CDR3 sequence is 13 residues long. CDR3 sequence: CASSHGGDSPLHF. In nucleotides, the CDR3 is TGCGCCAGCAGCCACGGAGGGGATTCACCCCTCCACTTT.

CDR3 region: CASSLPLLLAGGEQFF. CDR3 in DNA: TGTGCCAGCAGCTTACCCCTCCTACTAGCGGGGGGTGAGCAGTTCTTC. The chain employs TRBV7-3 and TRBJ2-1; 12 nucleotides agree with TRBD2. The CDR3 length is 16 residues. The V gene's germline CDR1 is SGHTA and CDR2 FQGTGA. Trimming cost V 2 bases and J 9 bases; bases outside gene matches: 8. Full variable domain (missing parts from reference TRBV7-3 and TRBJ2-1): GAGVSQTPSNKVTEKGKYVELRCDPISGHTALYWYRQSLGQGPEFLIYFQGTGAADDSGLPNDRFFAVRPEGSVSTLKIQRTERGDSAVYLCASSLPLLLAGGEQFFGPGTRLTVL.

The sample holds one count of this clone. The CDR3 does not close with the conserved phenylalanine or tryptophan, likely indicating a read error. The CDR3 bases are TGCGCCAGCAGACCCGGGACAGGGGTAGGCACTGAAGCTTTCGTT. Translated: CASRPGTGVGTEAFV. V usage is TRBV5-1 and J usage is TRBJ1-1; 10 bases align to TRBD1. The CDR3 sequence is 15 residues long. J lost 4 bases, V lost 5 bases, and 8 bases had no gene match. Looked up from germline, CDR1 is SGHRS and CDR2 is YFSETQ.

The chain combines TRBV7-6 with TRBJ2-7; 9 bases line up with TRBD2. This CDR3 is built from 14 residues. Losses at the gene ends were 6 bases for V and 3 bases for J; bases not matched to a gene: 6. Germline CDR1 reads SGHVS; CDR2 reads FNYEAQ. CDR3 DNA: TGTGCCAGCAGAGGGACTAGCAGCTTCTACGAGCAGTACTTC. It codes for CASRGTSSFYEQYF. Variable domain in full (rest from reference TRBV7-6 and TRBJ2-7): GAGVSQSPRYKVTKRGQDVALRCDPISGHVSLYWYRQALGQGPEFLTYFNYEAQQDKSGLPNDRFSAERPEGSISTLTIQRTEQRDSAMYRCASRGTSSFYEQYFGPGTRLTVT.